The 2 T cell receptor beta chains in this list originate from one sample, sequenced in a study of T cell changes during pregnancy in multiple sclerosis. Data came from immunoSEQ multiplex PCR; TCRdb stores just in-frame clones and leaves some out. The sample contains about 23,000 clones, about 83% of which appear only once. Sequencing used CD8+ T cells from peripheral blood mononuclear cells, obtained before pregnancy. These receptors were collected from a female donor with multiple sclerosis, enrolled in a pregnancy study.

This clone appeared once. The CDR3 region has the DNA TGTGCCAGCAGCGTCATGGACAGTCACACCGGGGAGCTGTTTTTT. As protein: CASSVMDSHTGELFF. The rearrangement links TRBV9 to TRBJ2-2, with D tentatively TRBD1 (6 bases). Per germline, CDR1 SGDLS and CDR2 YYNGEE. This CDR3 region has 15 residues. The V and J ends lost 2 bases and 3 bases respectively, with 11 bases between them.

The rearrangement uses TRBV13 and TRBJ2-2; 7 bases are shared with TRBD1. CDR1 and CDR2 (germline): PRHDT, FYEKMQ (reference sequence). CDR3 length equals 16 residues. V was pared by 4 bases and J by 2 bases, with 7 bases of the junction left unmatched. This CDR3 is CASSSVRDSNTGELFF. The CDR3 DNA reads TGTGCCAGCAGCTCCGTGAGGGACAGCAACACCGGGGAGCTGTTTTTT.